What follows is one T cell receptor beta chain and its context. The sample belongs to a study of shared clonotypes between healthy human individuals. Assay: immunoSEQ multiplex PCR; the TCRdb copy retains only in-frame clones and omits some. The sample has around 700,000 clones, around 73% seen once. In germline, CDR1 is MNHEY, CDR2 SVGAGI. CDR3 length: 13 amino acids. Trimming left V 2 bases short and J 13 bases short, with 17 bases between. This TCR derives from a woman aged 25 to 39 in good health. This chain uses TRBV6-5 with TRBJ1-1; no definite D call. Sequencing used memory CD4+ T cells sorted from blood. Specified subset: CD45RA-negative fraction. The CDR3: CASSYHPSRGGFF. In DNA, the CDR3 is TGTGCCAGCAGTTACCACCCCTCCAGAGGAGGTTTCTTT.